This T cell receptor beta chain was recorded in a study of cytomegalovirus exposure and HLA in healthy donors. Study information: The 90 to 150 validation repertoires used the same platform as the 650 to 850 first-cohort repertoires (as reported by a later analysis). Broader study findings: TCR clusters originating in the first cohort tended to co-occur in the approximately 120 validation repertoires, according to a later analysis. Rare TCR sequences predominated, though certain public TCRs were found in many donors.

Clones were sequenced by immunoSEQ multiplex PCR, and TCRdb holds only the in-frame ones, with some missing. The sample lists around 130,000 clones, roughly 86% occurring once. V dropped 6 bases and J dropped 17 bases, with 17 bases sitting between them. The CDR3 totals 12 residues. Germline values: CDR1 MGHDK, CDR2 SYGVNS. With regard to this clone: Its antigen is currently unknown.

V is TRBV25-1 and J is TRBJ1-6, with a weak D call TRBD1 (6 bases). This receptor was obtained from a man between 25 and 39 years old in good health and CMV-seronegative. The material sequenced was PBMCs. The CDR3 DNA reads TGTGCCAGCAGGGCGGAACAGGGCGCTTTCCACTTT. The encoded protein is CASRAEQGAFHF. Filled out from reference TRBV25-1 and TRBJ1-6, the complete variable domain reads EADIYQTPRYLVIGTGKKITLECSQTMGHDKMYWYQQDPGMELHLIHYSYGVNSTEKGDLSSESTVSRIRTEHFPLTLESARPSHTSQYLCASRAEQGAFHFGNGTRLTVT.